This TCR beta chain originates from a study of Graves' ophthalmopathy and Graves' hyperthyroidism. RNA transcripts provided the template for amplifying TCR beta CDR3 regions. The first round was an RT-PCR with HTBI primers, and the second round was a multiplex PCR. TCRdb passed the multiplex PCR reads through MiXCR, listing each CDR3 protein once. The sample carries hundreds of thousands of distinct CDR3 sequences, 20% to 25% recorded once. Looked up from germline, CDR1 is SGHRS and CDR2 is YFSETQ. V lost 0 bases and J 6 bases, leaving 9 bases between the germline ends. This CDR3 region has 13 residues. There are a few counts of this clonotype.

The receptor comes from a young woman with stable Graves' hyperthyroidism. Some clones in this sample may be carry-over from other donors' samples. This chain joins TRBV5-1 and TRBJ1-2; possibly TRBD1 for D (5 bases). The sequencing sample was made of peripheral blood. CDR3: CASSLEARDGYTF. The CDR3 nucleotides are TGCGCCAGCAGCTTGGAGGCCAGGGATGGCTACACCTTC.